Shown below are 26 T cell receptor beta chains from a single sample sequenced in a study of blood T cell repertoires in COVID-19. Only in-frame clones appear in the TCRdb table, and some are missing; sequencing was by immunoSEQ multiplex PCR. The table has about 48,000 clones, over 80% seen once. Material for sequencing was peripheral blood. The source is a man in his 70s with acute or convalescent COVID-19.

The chain employs TRBV3-1 (or the pseudogene TRBV3-2) and TRBJ2-7; 7 positions match TRBD1. The CDR3 covers 14 residues. Germline trimming cut 1 base from V and 1 base from J; bases unmatched to any gene: 1. Germline values: CDR1 LGHDT, CDR2 YNNKEL (reference sequence). The CDR3 bases are TGTGCCAGCAGCCAAGCAGGGGGATCCTACGAGCAGTACTTC. It yields the protein CASSQAGGSYEQYF.

In this sample, this clone turned up once. J is TRBJ2-3 and V is TRBV7-2; 9 bases fit TRBD1. Germline V gene lookup returns CDR1 SGHTA and CDR2 FQGNSA. V was pared by 4 bases and J by 1 base, with 3 bases of the junction left unmatched. This CDR3 has 15 residues. The CDR3 spells CASSSWTGGTDTQYF. The CDR3, as DNA: TGTGCCAGCAGCTCCTGGACAGGGGGCACAGATACGCAGTATTTT.

The chain combines TRBV9 with TRBJ1-1; D gene ambiguous. Per germline, CDR1 SGDLS and CDR2 YYNGEE. The CDR3 extends over 14 amino acids. Trimming took off 0 bases at V and 1 base at J, with 7 bases between the two ends. CDR3 amino acids: CASSVEPGNTEAFF. CDR3 DNA: TGTGCCAGCAGCGTAGAGCCTGGGAACACTGAAGCTTTCTTT.

The chain carries TRBV7-2 and TRBJ1-5, with 8 bases matching TRBD1. The V gene's germline CDR1 is SGHTA and CDR2 FQGNSA. V shed 4 bases and J 5 bases; nucleotides not matched to a gene: 4. The CDR3 contains 14 residues. The CDR3 DNA is TGTGCCAGCAGCTCCAGGGGGCGCGATCAGCCCCAGCATTTT. It is translated as CASSSRGRDQPQHF.

The rearrangement uses TRBV5-6 and TRBJ1-2; D is possibly TRBD1 (5 bases). CDR1 and CDR2 from the germline V gene are SGHDT and YYEEEE. The CDR3 covers 14 residues. V lost 0 bases to trimming and J lost 6 bases, with 12 bases between them. The CDR3 coding sequence is TGTGCCAGCAGCTTGGTCCCGGGGGTGGATGGCTACACCTTC. This translates into CASSLVPGVDGYTF.

This chain connects TRBV6-2 or TRBV6-3 to TRBJ2-3; TRBD1 might be the D (6 bases). The CDR3 is made up of 15 amino acids. The germline V gene has CDR1 MNHEY and CDR2 SVGEGT. The germline V and J ends were trimmed by 2 bases and 6 bases, with 15 bases remaining between them. CDR3 DNA: TGTGCCAGCAGTTACGGAAGGACAGTAAAGGATACGCAGTATTTT. Translating gives CASSYGRTVKDTQYF.

The gene calls are TRBV7-9 and TRBJ2-2, with D unresolved. In germline, CDR1 is SEHNR, CDR2 FQNEAQ (reference sequence). Deletions cut 2 bases from V and 4 bases from J, with 14 bases between. The CDR3 contains 16 residues. CDR3 sequence reads: CASSLNTAWSTGELFF. CDR3 in DNA: TGTGCCAGCAGCTTAAACACCGCCTGGAGCACCGGGGAGCTGTTTTTT.

V gene TRBV11-2 combines with J gene TRBJ1-4; 9 positions match TRBD1. The germline V gene has CDR1 SGHAT and CDR2 FQNNGV. V was pared by 5 bases and J by 6 bases, with 4 bases of the junction left unmatched. The CDR3 runs 14 residues. CDR3 amino acids: CASSDGTGYEKLFF. In nucleotides, the CDR3 is TGTGCCAGCAGCGACGGGACAGGGTATGAAAAACTGTTTTTT.

The chain recombines TRBV3-1 (or the pseudogene TRBV3-2) with TRBJ1-1; D gene uncertain. Germline V gives CDR1 LGHDT, CDR2 YNNKEL (reference sequence). The V end was cut by 11 bases, the J end by 0 bases, with 19 bases between. The length of the CDR3 is 15 residues. The CDR3 loop is CAEDPGINMNTEAFF. CDR3 bases: TGTGCCGAAGACCCCGGGATCAACATGAACACTGAAGCTTTCTTT.

This chain uses TRBV19 with TRBJ1-6; tentatively, D is TRBD1 (5 bases). Germline values: CDR1 LNHDA, CDR2 SQIVND (reference sequence). V lost 3 bases and J lost 7, with 10 bases in between. CDR3 length equals 14 residues. In nucleotides, the CDR3 is TGTGCCAGTAGTATGGCCAGGGCGAATTCACCCCTCCACTTT. This codes for CASSMARANSPLHF.

J is TRBJ2-5 and V is TRBV14; tentative D call: TRBD1 (7 bases). This CDR3 region has 15 residues. Trimming shortened V by 4 bases and J by 4 bases, and 16 bases separated the two germline ends. The germline gives CDR1 SGHDN, CDR2 FVKESK. CDR3 loop: CASSPHQGGRETQYF. In DNA form, the CDR3 reads TGTGCCAGCAGCCCTCACCAGGGGGGCCGAGAGACCCAGTACTTC.

The chain has TRBV28 and TRBJ1-1; 8 bases match TRBD1. Germline V lookup: CDR1 MDHEN, CDR2 SYDVKM. This CDR3 comprises 13 residues. V trimming: 5 bases; J trimming: 5 bases; junction bases outside the gene matches: 4. CDR3 DNA sequence: TGTGCCAGCAGTCCCAACAGGGGGACTGAAGCTTTCTTT. As protein: CASSPNRGTEAFF. The whole variable domain, filled in from reference TRBV28 and TRBJ1-1, reads DVKVTQSSRYLVKRTGEKVFLECVQDMDHENMFWYRQDPGLGLRLIYFSYDVKMKEKGDIPEGYSVSREKKERFSLILESASTNQTSMYLCASSPNRGTEAFFGQGTRLTVV.

In the case of this clone: At one boundary the junction diverges from the germline segment, which might be a read error. The chain links TRBV5-1 to TRBJ1-4; a weak D match, TRBD1 (5 bases). Germline CDR1 SGHRS, CDR2 YFSETQ. This CDR3 comprises 14 residues. CDR3 nucleotide sequence: TGCGCCAGCAGCTTGTCTGGGGCTAACGAAAAACTGTTTTTT. Translating it yields CASSLSGANEKLFF.

The chain is built from TRBV11-2 and TRBJ1-2; D remains unclear. The CDR3 sequence is 13 residues long. CDR1 and CDR2 (germline): SGHAT, FQNNGV. Trimming shortened V by 5 bases and J by 4 bases, and 11 bases separated the two germline ends. The CDR3 coding sequence is TGTGCCAGCAGCCCCGAGAGAGTCTATGGCTACACCTTC. Translating gives CASSPERVYGYTF. Drawing the rest from reference TRBV11-2 and TRBJ1-2, the complete variable domain is EAGVAQSPRYKIIEKRQSVAFWCNPISGHATLYWYQQILGQGPKLLIQFQNNGVVDDSQLPKDRFSAERLKGVDSTLKIQPAKLEDSAVYLCASSPERVYGYTFGSGTRLTVV.

This clone has more than one count but fewer than ten. This rearrangement joins TRBV5-1 to TRBJ2-3; D may be TRBD2 (6 bases). Germline CDR1 and CDR2: SGHRS and YFSETQ. This CDR3 is built from 15 residues. Deletions cut 3 bases from V and 2 bases from J, with 13 bases between. CDR3 DNA: TGCGCCAGCAGCTGGAGGGGAGCCCCCACAGATACGCAGTATTTT. Its translation: CASSWRGAPTDTQYF.

This chain links TRBV20-1 with TRBJ2-7; 7 bases match TRBD1. V gave up 8 bases and J gave up 4 bases; unmatched junction bases: 2. Looked up from germline, CDR1 is DFQATT and CDR2 is SNEGSKA (reference sequence). This CDR3 has 10 residues. In DNA, the CDR3 is TGCAGTCTACAGGGGTACGAGCAGTACTTC. Encoded protein: CSLQGYEQYF.

The genes are TRBV10-1 and TRBJ2-2; D unresolved. CDR1 is WNHNN, CDR2 SYGVQD, per germline (reference sequence). The germline V and J ends were trimmed by 10 bases and 0 bases, with 12 bases remaining between them. This CDR3 is 14 amino acids long. The chain's CDR3 is CATIGTTNTGELFF. CDR3 nucleotides: TGCGCCACCATTGGTACTACGAACACCGGGGAGCTGTTTTTT.

There are a few counts of this clone. This rearrangement joins TRBV7-2 to TRBJ2-1; 7 positions match TRBD1. Germline trimming cut 3 bases from V and 6 bases from J; bases unmatched to any gene: 11. The CDR3 has 16 residues. Germline lookup yields CDR1 SGHTA and CDR2 FQGNSA. The CDR3 protein is CASSFYRDRGSNEQFF. In DNA, the CDR3 is TGTGCCAGCAGCTTCTACCGGGACAGAGGTAGCAATGAGCAGTTCTTC.

The rearrangement uses TRBV7-2 and TRBJ1-5; D may be TRBD1 (5 bases). Trimming stripped 5 bases from V and 5 bases from J, with 10 bases between. This CDR3 region has 13 residues. Germline V gene data show CDR1 as SGHTA and CDR2 as FQGNSA. The CDR3 DNA follows: TGTGCCAGCAGCGACTGGGGGGATCAGCCCCAGCATTTT. Protein product: CASSDWGDQPQHF.

The count of this clone is one. J is TRBJ2-1 and V is TRBV18, with D unclear. The CDR3 totals 12 residues. The germline gives CDR1 KGHSH, CDR2 LQKENI. The ends were cut back, 4 bases at V and 5 bases at J, with 6 bases in the middle. CDR3 residues: CASSLADNEQFF. The CDR3 DNA follows: TGTGCCAGCTCACTGGCTGACAATGAGCAGTTCTTC.

The chain employs TRBV19 and TRBJ2-5, with D possibly being TRBD2 (6 bases). CDR1 and CDR2 (germline): LNHDA, SQIVND (reference sequence). V was shortened by 5 bases and J by 4 bases, with 11 bases between the two germline ends. The CDR3 runs 13 residues. CDR3 in DNA: TGTGCCAGTAGTCAGGGACTGTCAGAGACCCAGTACTTC. This sequence encodes CASSQGLSETQYF.

The rearrangement uses TRBV6-5 and TRBJ2-3, with 14 bases matching TRBD2. The V gene end was trimmed by 6 bases and the J gene end by 4 bases; junction bases not matched to a gene: 0. The CDR3 extends over 14 amino acids. Germline V gene sequence: CDR1 MNHEY, CDR2 SVGAGI. This chain's CDR3 is CASRTSGGADTQYF. CDR3 nucleotides: TGTGCCAGCAGGACTAGCGGGGGGGCAGATACGCAGTATTTT.

J is TRBJ1-2 and V is TRBV5-4; 7 bases agree with TRBD1. Unmatched junction bases numbered 9, after V lost 0 bases and J lost 4 bases. The CDR3 loop spans 16 amino acids. CDR1 SGHNT and CDR2 YYREEE come from the germline V gene (reference sequence). CDR3 nucleotides: TGTGCCAGCAGCTTGGAGACAGGGAATCTCGCCTATGGCTACACCTTC. This sequence encodes CASSLETGNLAYGYTF.

V gene TRBV14 combines with J gene TRBJ2-2; D perhaps matches TRBD1 (5 bases). The V gene lost 5 bases and the J gene lost 1 base, with 8 bases spanning the gap. Germline lookup yields CDR1 SGHDN and CDR2 FVKESK. CDR3 length equals 14 residues. The CDR3 DNA follows: TGTGCCAGCAGCATAGGGGTGAACACCGGGGAGCTGTTTTTT. This gives the protein CASSIGVNTGELFF.

The chain couples TRBV20-1 to TRBJ1-4, with D perhaps matching TRBD1 (6 bases). The CDR3 sequence is 10 residues long. The V end was cut by 5 bases, the J end by 14 bases, with 12 bases between. The germline V gene has CDR1 DFQATT and CDR2 SNEGSKA (reference sequence). CDR3 nucleotides: TGCAGTGCTGTACGGACAGTGCTGTTTTTT. Its protein product is CSAVRTVLFF.

V is TRBV5-4 and J is TRBJ2-7; 11 bases align to TRBD1. CDR1 and CDR2 from the germline V gene are SGHNT and YYREEE (reference sequence). The CDR3 is 15 amino acids. V trimming: 3 bases; J trimming: 2 bases; junction bases outside the gene matches: 4. The DNA for the CDR3 is TGTGCCAGCAGCTCTCCGGGACAGGGGGCCTACGAGCAGTACTTC. Protein sequence: CASSSPGQGAYEQYF.